These 18 T cell receptor beta chains were all obtained from the same sample, sequenced in a study of beta chain features in type 1 diabetes. Since all of the isolated RNA was reverse transcribed, expressed TCRB transcripts were what got sequenced. Some clones are missing from TCRdb's copy, which holds only in-frame ones; the method was immunoSEQ multiplex PCR. The data contain around 140,000 clones, about 9.1% of them singletons. Material: central memory CD4+ T cells from blood. All receptors come from a woman in her thirties or forties in good health.

The V gene is TRBV29-1, the J gene TRBJ1-1; TRBD1 matches 7 bases. J lost 4 bases, V lost 3 bases, and 5 bases had no gene match. The CDR3 is 13 residues long. In germline, CDR1 is SQVTM, CDR2 ANQGSEA. The CDR3 loop reads CSVDPTGITEAFF. CDR3 in DNA: TGCAGCGTTGACCCGACAGGGATCACTGAAGCTTTCTTT. The full variable domain, with the rest looked up from reference TRBV29-1 and TRBJ1-1, is SAVISQKPSRDICQRGTSLTIQCQVDSQVTMMFWYRQQPGQSLTLIATANQGSEATYESGFVIDKFPISRPNLTFSTLTVSNMSPEDSSIYLCSVDPTGITEAFFGQGTRLTVV.

This clone was detected only a few times. The J gene is TRBJ1-1, the V gene TRBV27; 7 bases are shared with TRBD1. Trimming took 7 bases from V and 5 from J; bases not matched to a gene: 10. CDR3 length: 14 amino acids. Per germline, CDR1 MNHEY and CDR2 SMNVEV (reference sequence). CDR3 sequence reads: CASISLGRGTEAFF. DNA for the CDR3: TGTGCCAGCATAAGCCTGGGCAGGGGGACTGAAGCTTTCTTT.

V and J are TRBV5-1 and TRBJ1-1; 7 bases match TRBD1. CDR1 and CDR2 (germline): SGHRS, YFSETQ. The CDR3 spans 16 residues. Trimming took 1 base from V and 2 from J; bases not matched to a gene: 8. The CDR3 reads CASSLTTGSANTEAFF. The CDR3, as DNA: TGCGCCAGCAGCTTGACGACAGGGTCAGCTAACACTGAAGCTTTCTTT.

The J gene is TRBJ1-3, the V gene TRBV9, with 9 bases fitting TRBD1. J gave up 3 bases and V 3 bases, and 7 bases lay outside the gene matches. Germline lookup yields CDR1 SGDLS and CDR2 YYNGEE. The length of the CDR3 is 16 residues. In DNA form, the CDR3 reads TGTGCCAGCAGCGCCTCCGGGACAGGGTATGGAAACACCATATATTTT. It yields the protein CASSASGTGYGNTIYF.

V is TRBV7-2 and J is TRBJ2-3; D uncertain. This CDR3 has 14 residues. Germline V lookup: CDR1 SGHTA, CDR2 FQGNSA. The germline V and J ends were trimmed by 1 base and 0 bases, with 5 bases remaining between them. The CDR3 loop reads CASSLGASTDTQYF. The CDR3 coding sequence is TGTGCCAGCAGCTTAGGCGCTAGCACAGATACGCAGTATTTT.

This sequence joins TRBV6-1 and TRBJ1-2; D is undetermined. CDR3 length: 12 residues. Trimming stripped 2 bases from V and 6 bases from J, with 7 bases between. CDR1 is MNHNS and CDR2 is SASEGT in the germline V gene. CDR3 in amino acids: CASSEWQDGYTF. The CDR3 DNA reads as TGTGCCAGCAGTGAATGGCAGGATGGCTACACCTTC.

This clone was observed a few times. The chain is built from TRBV15 and TRBJ1-2, with D hard to call. Trimming shortened V by 0 bases and J by 7 bases, and 12 bases separated the two germline ends. The CDR3 is made up of 14 amino acids. CDR1 and CDR2 from the germline V gene are LNHNV and YYDKDF (reference sequence). The CDR3 loop reads CATSRDLEGSGYTF. As DNA, the CDR3 is TGTGCCACCAGCAGAGATCTTGAGGGTAGTGGCTACACCTTC.

CDR3 amino acids: CSVDPGTSGGPWSDTQYF. CDR3 nucleotide sequence: TGCAGCGTTGATCCCGGGACTAGCGGGGGGCCCTGGTCAGATACGCAGTATTTT. The chain couples TRBV29-1 to TRBJ2-3; 15 bases align to TRBD2. V was clipped by 3 bases and J by 4 bases; unmatched bases: 11. CDR3 length: 18 amino acids. Germline lookup yields CDR1 SQVTM and CDR2 ANQGSEA.

A few counts support this clone. The rearrangement links TRBV4-3 to TRBJ1-4; D gene unclear. The CDR3 runs 17 residues. Germline values: CDR1 LGHNA, CDR2 YSLEER. The V end lost 4 bases, the J end lost 4 bases, and 19 bases lay between the germline ends. CDR3 in DNA: TGCGCCAGCAGCCGTGGGGAACTAGGCGGGATTAATGAAAAACTGTTTTTT. It encodes CASSRGELGGINEKLFF.

This clone has just a few counts. This chain uses TRBV9 with TRBJ1-2; 8 nucleotides match TRBD1. V was pared by 4 bases and J by 5 bases, with 7 bases of the junction left unmatched. The CDR3 is 14 amino acids. The germline gives CDR1 SGDLS, CDR2 YYNGEE. The CDR3 coding sequence is TGTGCCAGCAGCTTTAAGGACAGGGTGTATGGCTACACCTTC. It codes for CASSFKDRVYGYTF. Full variable domain (missing parts from reference TRBV9 and TRBJ1-2): DSGVTQTPKHLITATGQRVTLRCSPRSGDLSVYWYQQSLDQGLQFLIQYYNGEERAKGNILERFSAQQFPDLHSELNLSSLELGDSALYFCASSFKDRVYGYTFGSGTRLTVV.

In this sample, this clone turned up a few times. This chain joins TRBV7-2 and TRBJ1-5; 10 nucleotides agree with TRBD1. Looked up from germline, CDR1 is SGHTA and CDR2 is FQGNSA. CDR3 length equals 15 residues. The V and J ends lost 5 bases and 7 bases, in that order; junction bases with no gene match: 8. DNA for the CDR3: TGTGCCAGCAGCCGGACCGGGACAGGGGAGCAGCCCCAGCATTTT. The encoded protein is CASSRTGTGEQPQHF.

The rearrangement joins TRBV18 to TRBJ2-3; 7 bases are shared with TRBD1. The CDR3 has 15 amino acids. Germline V gene sequence: CDR1 KGHSH, CDR2 LQKENI. J gave up 3 bases and V 3 bases, and 6 bases lay outside the gene matches. The CDR3 DNA reads as TGTGCCAGCTCACCTGCGACAGGGTGGACAGATACGCAGTATTTT. Translating gives CASSPATGWTDTQYF.

The V call is TRBV11-2, the J call TRBJ2-1; possible D gene TRBD1, 6 bases. The germline V gene has CDR1 SGHAT and CDR2 FQNNGV. The V end was cut by 5 bases, the J end by 6 bases, with 17 bases between. The CDR3 totals 15 residues. Here the CDR3 reads CASSQQGTYPNEQFF. CDR3 in DNA: TGTGCCAGCAGCCAACAGGGCACATACCCCAATGAGCAGTTCTTC. Full variable domain (outside the CDR3, taken from reference TRBV11-2 and TRBJ2-1): EAGVAQSPRYKIIEKRQSVAFWCNPISGHATLYWYQQILGQGPKLLIQFQNNGVVDDSQLPKDRFSAERLKGVDSTLKIQPAKLEDSAVYLCASSQQGTYPNEQFFGPGTRLTVL.

V gene TRBV10-1 combines with J gene TRBJ1-2, with D unresolved. With 5 bases removed from V and 4 bases from J, the gap between germline ends came to 23 bases. The CDR3 loop spans 17 amino acids. The germline V gene has CDR1 WNHNN and CDR2 SYGVQD (reference sequence). Written as DNA, the CDR3 is TGCGCCAGCAGTCAAAGTCGTGGAGGTTCGGGCGGCTATGGCTACACCTTC. Translation: CASSQSRGGSGGYGYTF.

This sequence joins TRBV21-1 and TRBJ1-1. TRBV21-1 is classified as a pseudogene. The CDR3 contains 15 residues. The CDR3 nucleotides are TGTGCCAGCTGGGGACTCGGCCAGAATTTCCACCAAGCTTTCTTT. It translates to CASWGLGQNFHQAFF.

This chain uses TRBV5-1 with TRBJ2-7; possibly TRBD1 for D (6 bases). V gave up 1 base and J gave up 4 bases, with 9 bases separating them. In germline, CDR1 is SGHRS, CDR2 YFSETQ. The CDR3 loop spans 13 amino acids. The CDR3 sequence: CASSLPGAYEQYF. DNA for the CDR3: TGCGCCAGCAGCTTGCCAGGGGCTTACGAGCAGTACTTC.

The genes are TRBV9 and TRBJ2-7; D possibly corresponds to TRBD2 (6 bases). CDR1 SGDLS and CDR2 YYNGEE come from the germline V gene. Trimming shortened V by 4 bases and J by 6 bases, and 23 bases separated the two germline ends. The CDR3 is made up of 16 amino acids. The CDR3 reads CASSPTPRGTLGEQYF. The CDR3 DNA follows: TGTGCCAGCAGCCCCACCCCTCGGGGGACCCTCGGCGAGCAGTACTTC.

This clone came up a few times. The DNA for the CDR3 is TGTGCCAGCAGCATTCGACACGCAACTAATGAAAAACTGTTTTTT. This codes for CASSIRHATNEKLFF. The V and J genes are TRBV21-1 and TRBJ1-4; the D call TRBD1 from the table was never checked on the DNA. TRBV21-1 represents a pseudogene. This CDR3 is 15 amino acids long.